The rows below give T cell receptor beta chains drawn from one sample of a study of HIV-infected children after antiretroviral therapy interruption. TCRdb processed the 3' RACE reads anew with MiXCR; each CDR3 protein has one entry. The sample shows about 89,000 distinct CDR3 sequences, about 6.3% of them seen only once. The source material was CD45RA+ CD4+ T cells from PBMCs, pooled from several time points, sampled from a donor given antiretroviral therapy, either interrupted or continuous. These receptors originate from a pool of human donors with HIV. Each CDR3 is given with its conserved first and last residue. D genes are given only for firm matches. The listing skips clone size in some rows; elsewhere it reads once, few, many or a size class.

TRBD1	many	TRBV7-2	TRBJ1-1	TGTGCCAGCAGCCTGTCGGACAGGGTTAAAGCTTTCTTT	CASSLSDRVKAFF
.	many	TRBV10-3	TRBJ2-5	TGTGCCATCAGTGAGTCTGGGGCAGCCCAAGAGACCCAGTACTTC	CAISESGAAQETQYF
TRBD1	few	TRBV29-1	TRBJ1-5	TGCAGCGTCCGGACAGGGGCATTCAATCAGCCCCAGCATTTT	CSVRTGAFNQPQHF
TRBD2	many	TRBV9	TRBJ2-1	TGTGCCAGCAGCGGCATTAGCGGGAGCGCCTACAATGAGCAGTTCTTC	CASSGISGSAYNEQFF
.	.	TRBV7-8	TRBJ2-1	TGTGCCAGCAGCTTAGTTAGGACCCCAGTCAATGAGCAGTTCTTC	CASSLVRTPVNEQFF
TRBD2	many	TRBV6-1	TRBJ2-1	TGTGCCAGCAGTGTAATAGCGGGGGAGCTGCAGTTCTTC	CASSVIAGELQFF
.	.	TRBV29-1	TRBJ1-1	TGCAGCGTTGTGCTCGGTCGGGGGCGGAACACTGAAGCTTTCTTT	CSVVLGRGRNTEAFF
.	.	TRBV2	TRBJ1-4	TGTGCCAGCAGTAATCGGACGCAACGTGAAAAACTGTTTTTT	CASSNRTQREKLFF
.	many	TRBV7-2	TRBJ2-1	TGTGCCAGCAGCTCCAGGTTTGGGGTCGATGAGCAGTTCTTC	CASSSRFGVDEQFF
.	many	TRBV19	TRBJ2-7	TGTGCCACAGGAGGCAGGGCATCCGCCTACGAGCAGTACTTC	CATGGRASAYEQYF
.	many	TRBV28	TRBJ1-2	TGTGCCAGCAGTTTGAAGGATGAGGGCTATGGCTACACCTTC	CASSLKDEGYGYTF
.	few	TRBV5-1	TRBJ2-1	TGCGCCAGCAGCCTTGCCTGGAATGAGCAGTTCTTC	CASSLAWNEQFF
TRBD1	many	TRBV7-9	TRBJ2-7	TGTGCCAGCAGCCCACAGGGGGCCTCCTACGAGCAGTACTTC	CASSPQGASYEQYF
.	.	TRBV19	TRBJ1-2	TGTGCCAGTAGTTCTTCCGGGACACGACAGGATGGCTACACCTTC	CASSSSGTRQDGYTF
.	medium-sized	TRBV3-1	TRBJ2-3	TGTGCCAGCAGCCAAGACTCGAGGGTCCCGCAGTATTTT	CASSQDSRVPQYF
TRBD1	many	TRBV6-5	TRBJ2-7	TGTGCCAGCAGTTACCAGGGACAGGGGAGCCCCGAGCAGTACTTC	CASSYQGQGSPEQYF
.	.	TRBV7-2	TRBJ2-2	TGTGCCAGCAGCTTATGGGGTAGCTTGAACACCGGGGAGCTGTTTTTT	CASSLWGSLNTGELFF
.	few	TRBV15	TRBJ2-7	TGTGCCACCAGACTTTCCGGGCCCTCCTACGAGCAGTACTTC	CATRLSGPSYEQYF
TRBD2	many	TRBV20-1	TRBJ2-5	TGCAGTGCTCTCCGGACTAGCGGGGAGGAGACCCAGTACTTC	CSALRTSGEETQYF
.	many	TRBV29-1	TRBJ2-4	TGCAGCGTGGCCGGGACGCGTGACAAAAACATTCAGTACTTC	CSVAGTRDKNIQYF
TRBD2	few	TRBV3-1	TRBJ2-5	TGTGCCAGCAGCCAAGTTGGGGGGGGTCAAGAGACCCAGTACTTC	CASSQVGGGQETQYF
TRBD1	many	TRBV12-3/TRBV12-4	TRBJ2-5	TGTGCCAGCAGTAAACAGGGGGCGTTGGAAGAGACCCAGTACTTC	CASSKQGALEETQYF
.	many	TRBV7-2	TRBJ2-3	TGTGCCAGCAGCTTAGGGCCTAAAGGGGCCGCAGATACGCAGTATTTT	CASSLGPKGAADTQYF
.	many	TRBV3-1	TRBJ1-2	TGTGCCAGCAGCCAAGGGGCCTCTGGCTACACCTTC	CASSQGASGYTF
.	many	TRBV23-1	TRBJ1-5	TGCGCCAGCAGTCAATCCCACCAGCCCCAGCATTTT	CASSQSHQPQHF
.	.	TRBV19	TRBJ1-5	TGTGCCAGTAGTTCTCCCGACAGGTATAGCAATCACCCCCAGCATTTT	CASSSPDRYSNHPQHF
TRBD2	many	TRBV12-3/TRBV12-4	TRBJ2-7	TGTGCCAGCAGTCGATGGACTAGCGGGAGAGGGCCCTACGAGCAGTACTTC	CASSRWTSGRGPYEQYF
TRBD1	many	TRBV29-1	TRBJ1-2	TGCAGCGTTGCGACAGGGGGGCCGGGAGGCTACACCTTC	CSVATGGPGGYTF
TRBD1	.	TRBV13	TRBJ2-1	TGTGCCAGCAGCTTAGGAGTCGGTGACAGGGGGACCAATGAGCAGTTCTTC	CASSLGVGDRGTNEQFF
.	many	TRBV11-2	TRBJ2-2	TGTGCCAGCAGCCTTGTCTGGGGAGCCACCGGGGAGCTGTTTTTT	CASSLVWGATGELFF
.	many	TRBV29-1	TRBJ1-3	TGCAGCGTTGACCTCGGAAACACCATATATTTT	CSVDLGNTIYF
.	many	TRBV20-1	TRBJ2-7	TGCAGTGCTAGAGTCGCCAGGGCCTACGAGCAGTACTTC	CSARVARAYEQYF
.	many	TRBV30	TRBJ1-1	TGTGCCTGGACCCGGGAGAACACTGAAGCTTTCTTT	CAWTRENTEAFF
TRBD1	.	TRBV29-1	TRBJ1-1	TGCAGCGTTGCTCCGGGACAGGGAACCACTGAAGCTTTCTTT	CSVAPGQGTTEAFF
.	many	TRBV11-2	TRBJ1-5	TGTGCCAGCAGCTCCGGAGGGAATCAGCCCCAGCATTTT	CASSSGGNQPQHF
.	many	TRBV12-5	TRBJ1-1	TGTGCTAGTGGCCGAGCAGTGCGGGGCACTGAAGCTTTCTTT	CASGRAVRGTEAFF
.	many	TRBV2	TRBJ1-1	TGTGCCAGCAGTTGGACTGTGAACACTGAAGCTTTCTTT	CASSWTVNTEAFF
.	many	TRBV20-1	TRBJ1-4	TGCAGTGCCCGTCAAGGGGCGGCGAGTGAAAAACTGTTTTTT	CSARQGAASEKLFF
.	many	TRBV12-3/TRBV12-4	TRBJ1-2	TGTGCCAGCAGTGGACATTTACAGGGAGACTATGGCTACACCTTC	CASSGHLQGDYGYTF
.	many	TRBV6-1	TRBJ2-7	TGTGCCAGCGGCCGACAGGTCTTCCACGAGCAGTACTTC	CASGRQVFHEQYF
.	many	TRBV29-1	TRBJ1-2	TGCAGCGTTGAAGATCCTAGCCTACCTGATGGCTACACCTTC	CSVEDPSLPDGYTF
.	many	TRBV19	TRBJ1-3	TGTGCCAGTATGGCCGCCGACAGGTTTTCTGGAAACACCATATATTTT	CASMAADRFSGNTIYF
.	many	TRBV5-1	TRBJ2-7	TGCGCCAGCAGCCCATTATCCGGGACGGTTACCTACGAGCAGTACTTC	CASSPLSGTVTYEQYF
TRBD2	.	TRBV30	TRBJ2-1	TGTGCCTGGAGCGGACTAGCGATCTACAATGAGCAGTTCTTC	CAWSGLAIYNEQFF
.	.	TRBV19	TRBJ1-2	TGTGCCAGTAGTACTGTATCGGACGCCACGGGAGGCTATGGCTACACCTTC	CASSTVSDATGGYGYTF
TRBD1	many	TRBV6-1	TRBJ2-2	TGTGCCAGCAGAATTTTGACAGGGCCCGGGGAGCTGTTTTTT	CASRILTGPGELFF
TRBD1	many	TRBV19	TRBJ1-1	TGTGCCAGTAGTCTTAGGGGGCGCGGAGTGATGAACACTGAAGCTTTCTTT	CASSLRGRGVMNTEAFF
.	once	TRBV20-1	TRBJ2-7	TGCAGTGCTAGCGTACGCGGCAGGTCCTACGTGCAGTACTTC	CSASVRGRSYVQYF
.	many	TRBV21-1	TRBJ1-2	TGTGCCAGCAGCATCGGGACGGACCAACTTGGCTACACCTTC	CASSIGTDQLGYTF
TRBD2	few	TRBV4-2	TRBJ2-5	TGTGCCAGCAGCCAAGAAGCCGGGGGGATCCAAGACACCCAGTACTTT	CASSQEAGGIQDTQYF
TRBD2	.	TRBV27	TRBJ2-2	TGTGCCAGCACCCCCGGGCTAGCGGGAAACACCGGGGAGCTGTTTTTT	CASTPGLAGNTGELFF